This entry lists 9 T cell receptor beta chains sequenced from one sample in a study of blood T cell repertoires in COVID-19. TCRdb's table, derived via immunoSEQ multiplex PCR, lists solely in-frame clones and lacks some. The sample records 130,000 or so clones, around 84% being singletons. Sequencing used peripheral blood. The receptors were sampled from a woman aged 60-70 years with acute or convalescent COVID-19.

The genes are TRBV14 and TRBJ1-2; D possibly corresponds to TRBD1 (5 bases). V lost 1 base and J 8 bases, leaving 17 bases between the germline ends. Germline-derived CDR1 and CDR2 are SGHDN and FVKESK. CDR3 length: 15 amino acids. The CDR3 DNA reads as TGTGCCAGCAGCCAAGGTCTGGGGCCCACATCCGGCTACACCTTC. As protein: CASSQGLGPTSGYTF.

The V and J genes are TRBV5-6 and TRBJ1-1; 9 positions agree with TRBD1. The CDR3 has 15 residues. In germline, CDR1 is SGHDT, CDR2 YYEEEE. V lost 3 bases and J lost 10; bases outside the gene matches: 13. The CDR3 region is CASSSGWTGVGVAFF. As DNA, the CDR3 is TGTGCCAGCAGCTCCGGCTGGACAGGGGTGGGTGTAGCTTTCTTT.

The chain couples TRBV29-1 to TRBJ2-5; D is ambiguous. Germline V gives CDR1 SQVTM, CDR2 ANQGSEA. This CDR3 region has 11 residues. V dropped 7 bases and J dropped 2 bases, with 8 bases sitting between them. The CDR3 reads CSAQRQETQYF. CDR3 coding DNA: TGCAGCGCACAGAGACAAGAGACCCAGTACTTC.

V is TRBV25-1 and J is TRBJ1-4; TRBD1 might be the D (6 bases). This CDR3 is built from 13 residues. V was shortened by 5 bases and J by 8 bases, with 12 bases between the two germline ends. Germline V CDR1 and CDR2: MGHDK, SYGVNS. CDR3 in amino acids: CASSLNRVEKLFF. The CDR3 nucleotides are TGTGCCAGCAGTTTAAACAGGGTGGAAAAACTGTTTTTT.

The V call is TRBV3-1 (or the pseudogene TRBV3-2), the J call TRBJ1-2, with 10 bases lining up with TRBD1. V dropped 4 bases and J dropped 7; count of bases not matched to a gene: 6. The CDR3 is 14 residues long. CDR1 and CDR2 (germline): LGHDT, YNNKEL (reference sequence). This CDR3 is CASSPSGTGAGYTF. Written as DNA, the CDR3 is TGTGCCAGCAGCCCCTCCGGGACAGGGGCTGGCTACACCTTC.

This chain uses TRBV7-8 with TRBJ1-1; D is ambiguous. Trimming took off 1 base at V and 0 bases at J, with 15 bases between the two ends. CDR1 and CDR2 from the germline V gene are SGHVS and FQNEAQ. There are 17 residues in the CDR3. Here the CDR3 DNA reads TGTGCCAGCAGCTTAGTCGAGGGTGGGGTGGTGAACACTGAAGCTTTCTTT. Protein product: CASSLVEGGVVNTEAFF.

The chain is built from TRBV29-1 and TRBJ1-2; 10 nucleotides match TRBD1. The CDR3 is 13 residues long. The V segment lost 7 bases and the J segment 4 bases; nucleotides outside the gene matches: 6. Germline-derived CDR1 and CDR2 are SQVTM and ANQGSEA. CDR3 protein: CSAGTGASYGYTF. CDR3 in DNA: TGCAGCGCCGGGACAGGGGCGAGCTATGGCTACACCTTC.

The chain is built from TRBV12-5 and TRBJ2-3; TRBD1 matches 8 bases. CDR3 length: 17 amino acids. Germline V lookup: CDR1 LGHNT, CDR2 FRNRAP. The V gene end was trimmed by 0 bases and the J gene end by 4 bases; junction bases not matched to a gene: 9. The CDR3 region is CASGLVFGQGGSDTQYF. The CDR3 region has the DNA TGTGCTAGTGGTTTGGTATTTGGACAGGGTGGTTCAGATACGCAGTATTTT.

V and J are TRBV12-3 or TRBV12-4 and TRBJ1-1, with 8 bases that match TRBD1. V lost 3 bases to trimming and J lost 4 bases; unmatched junction nucleotides: 1. The CDR3 spans 13 residues. The CDR3 region is CASSLTGVTEAFF. CDR3 in DNA: TGTGCCAGCAGTTTGACAGGGGTCACTGAAGCTTTCTTT.